The clone carrying this T cell receptor (beta chain) has only a few counts. The sample is drawn from a study of spatial heterogeneity in lung cancer. This sample's time point: sample taken at primary tumor resection. V lost 11 bases to trimming and J lost 2 bases, with 12 bases between them. The CDR3 totals 12 residues. From germline, CDR1 is LGHDT and CDR2 YNNKEL (reference sequence). TCRdb fed the 5' RACE reads into MiXCR, producing one record per CDR3 protein. The repertoire holds under 50,000 distinct CDR3 sequences, with about 5.2% as singletons. The source material was PBMCs, sampled at surgery. The sequence was obtained from a female donor with early-stage non-small cell lung cancer. V is TRBV3-1 and J is TRBJ1-1; D may be TRBD1 (5 bases). The CDR3: CAAGGINTEAFF. CDR3 sequence (DNA): TGTGCCGCGGGGGGAATCAACACTGAAGCTTTCTTT.